The T cell receptor beta chain under discussion was sequenced for a study of cytomegalovirus exposure and HLA in healthy donors. The wider study: According to later analysis, the same platform produced the 120 validation and some 680 first-cohort repertoires.

The V end lost 1 base, the J end lost 5 bases, and 19 bases lay between the germline ends. Per germline, CDR1 SGHNT and CDR2 YENEEA. The CDR3 runs to 17 residues. Points on this clone: Its cognate antigen is unknown.

Produced via immunoSEQ multiplex PCR; TCRdb's table is partial and in-frame only. The sample lists around 93,000 clones; roughly 85% were seen once. Overall study results and limits: The study listed under 200 cytomegalovirus-associated TCR beta chains. Some public TCRs appeared in many individuals, while most sequences were rare. The tendency of first-cohort TCR clusters to co-occur in the 100 to 150 validation repertoires was identified by a subsequent analysis.

This receptor was obtained from a man younger than 35 in good health and CMV-seropositive. The gene calls are TRBV11-3 and TRBJ2-3; weak D call: TRBD2 (5 bases). Specimen: PBMCs. The CDR3 nucleotides read TGTGCCAGCAGCTTAGTCGCGGGTCTAGGTGATTTAGATACGCAGTATTTT. This sequence encodes CASSLVAGLGDLDTQYF.